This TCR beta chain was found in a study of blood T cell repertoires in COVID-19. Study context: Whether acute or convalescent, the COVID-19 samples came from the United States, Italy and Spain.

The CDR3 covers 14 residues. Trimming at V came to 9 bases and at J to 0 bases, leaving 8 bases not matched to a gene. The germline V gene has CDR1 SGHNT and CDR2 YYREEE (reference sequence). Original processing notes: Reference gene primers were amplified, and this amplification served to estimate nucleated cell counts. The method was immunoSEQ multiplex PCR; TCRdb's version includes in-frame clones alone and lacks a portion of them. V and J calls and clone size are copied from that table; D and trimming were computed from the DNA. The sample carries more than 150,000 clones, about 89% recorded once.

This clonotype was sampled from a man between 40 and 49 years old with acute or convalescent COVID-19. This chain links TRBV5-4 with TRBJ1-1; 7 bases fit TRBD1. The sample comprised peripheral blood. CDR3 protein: CATRTGTMNTEAFF. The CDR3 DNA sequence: TGTGCCACCAGGACAGGAACCATGAACACTGAAGCTTTCTTT.